Included here is one T cell receptor beta chain sequence, with context. The data belong to a study of blood T cell repertoires in COVID-19. The repertoire was sequenced with immunoSEQ multiplex PCR; TCRdb's copy has only in-frame clones and lacks some. This table holds approximately 300,000 clones, around 85% found once. V was shortened by 2 bases and J by 0 bases, with 16 bases between the two germline ends. Germline-derived CDR1 and CDR2 are LGHDT and YNNKEL (reference sequence). The CDR3 runs 17 residues. Assignments of participants to cohorts depended upon their own reported clinical history. Sequencing was performed on PBMCs or T cells enriched from blood (not recorded which). This chain uses TRBV3-1 (or the pseudogene TRBV3-2) with TRBJ1-2; possibly TRBD1 for D (6 bases). This sequence originates from a woman aged 30 to 39 who had been exposed to COVID-19. CDR3 sequence (DNA): TGTGCCAGCAGCCAATTAAACACACAGGGTTCTAACTATGGCTACACCTTC. It is translated as CASSQLNTQGSNYGYTF.